This TCR beta chain originates from a study of blood T cell repertoires in COVID-19. Study information: COVID-19 samples from acute and convalescent phases originated in the United States, Italy and Spain. Sources were T cells, B-cell-depleted T cells, or PBMCs; the material itself was cDNA or gDNA.

In the original workflow: Nucleated cell counts were estimated from reference gene primer amplification. The assay was immunoSEQ multiplex PCR, and TCRdb's table has in-frame clones only and misses some. The V and J calls and clone size are taken from that table; D and trimming were inferred from the DNA. The sample lists approximately 150,000 clones; roughly 90% were seen once. Trimming removed 5 bases at V and 5 bases at J, with 13 bases between. The CDR3 has 13 residues. Looked up from germline, CDR1 is SGHAT and CDR2 is FQNNGV. Sequencing used peripheral blood. The chain joins TRBV11-2 to TRBJ2-7; TRBD2 is a possible D gene (6 bases). The source of this sequence is a man in his 70s with acute or convalescent COVID-19. The CDR3 sequence is CASSPRPGDEQYF. CDR3 DNA: TGTGCCAGCAGCCCCCGCCCGGGGGACGAGCAGTACTTC.